This paragraph covers one T cell receptor beta chain sequence. The target antigen is unknown. Other DNA sequences in this sample translate to the same CDR3. Assay execution proceeded at the deep level. Some clones are missing from TCRdb's copy, which holds only in-frame ones; the method was immunoSEQ multiplex PCR. The table lists about 2.3 million clones, 85% to 95% of them singletons. The sample belongs to a study of shared clonotypes between healthy human individuals. Study-wide results and caveats: Estimated richness values were generally larger in naive subsets than in memory subsets. Generation probability values for non-shared clonotypes were lower than those for clonotypes shared by all four donors. Only blood underwent sampling, and tissue repertoires likely differ.

V lost 4 bases, J lost 4 bases, and 5 bases stayed unmatched. The CDR3 runs 16 residues. CDR1 and CDR2 from the germline V gene are SGHTA and FQGTGA. The V call is TRBV7-3, the J call TRBJ2-3; 13 bases are a match to TRBD2. Sample: naive CD4+ T cells from PBMCs. The subset denotes: CD45RA+ positively selected. This TCR derives from a man between 18 and 35 years old in good health. Some clones in this sample may be carry-over from other donors' samples. For the CDR3, the DNA is TGTGCCAGCAGCTCTGGACTAGCGGGAGTGGCAGATACGCAGTATTTT. Translating it yields CASSSGLAGVADTQYF.